The clone carrying this T cell receptor (beta chain) came up a few times. Its target is unknown. This entry belongs to a study of tumor-infiltrating lymphocytes in localized non-small cell lung cancer. The wider study: The cohort mixed smokers and never-smokers, several histologies, and some post-neoadjuvant-chemotherapy samples. Each patient gave resected tumor and non-adjacent uninvolved lung tissue. The study, taken as a whole, reports: Tumors had more T cell infiltration than uninvolved lung, per TCRbeta sequencing and CD3 counts. Recurrence-free survival showed no association with tumor T-cell fraction.

Here immunoSEQ multiplex PCR was the method, and the copy in TCRdb shows in-frame clones only, minus some. The table shows about 14,000 clones, with 82% occurring only once. CDR3 length: 13 amino acids. V lost 5 bases and J lost 6; bases outside the gene matches: 5. The germline CDR1 and CDR2 sequences are KGHSH and LQKENI. The chain joins TRBV18 to TRBJ2-3; 7 bases are a match to TRBD1. Specimen: lung tumor tissue. This TCR was sampled from a human donor with non-small cell lung cancer. The CDR3 spells CASSATGRDTQYF. CDR3 nucleotides: TGTGCCAGCTCAGCGACAGGGCGCGATACGCAGTATTTT.